The 28 T cell receptor beta chains below were found in one sample sequenced in a study of T cells in tuberculosis. The repertoire was sequenced with immunoSEQ multiplex PCR; TCRdb's copy has only in-frame clones and lacks some. The sample has tens of thousands of clones, over 90% seen once. The sequenced sample consisted of PBMCs. These TCRs come from a donor between 10 and 35 years old with latent tuberculosis or without tuberculosis infection.

The V call is TRBV19, the J call TRBJ1-2; D possibly corresponds to TRBD1 (5 bases). Germline V CDR1 and CDR2: LNHDA, SQIVND (reference sequence). The V end lost 7 bases, the J end lost 5 bases, and 14 bases lay between the germline ends. This CDR3 has 13 residues. In DNA, the CDR3 is TGTGCCAGTACCCTCTGGGGCCAGTATGGCTACACCTTC. The encoded protein is CASTLWGQYGYTF.

In its sample, this clone was seen once. The J gene is TRBJ2-2, the V gene TRBV12-5; a possible D gene is TRBD1 (6 bases). Germline V gene data show CDR1 as LGHNT and CDR2 as FRNRAP. The V and J ends lost 2 bases and 5 bases respectively, with 24 bases between them. The CDR3 sequence is 19 residues long. CDR3 nucleotide sequence: TGTGCTAGTGGTTTGAGGTTCTGGGACGGGCAAGGGGGAACCGGGGAGCTGTTTTTT. It codes for CASGLRFWDGQGGTGELFF.

This chain connects TRBV6-4 to TRBJ2-2; TRBD1 matches at 8 bases. CDR1 and CDR2 from the germline V gene are MRHNA and SNTAGT. The V and J ends lost 7 bases and 6 bases, in that order; junction bases with no gene match: 7. The CDR3 runs to 14 residues. The CDR3 DNA sequence: TGTGCCAGCACTTCAAACAGGGGGGCCGGGGAGCTGTTTTTT. As protein: CASTSNRGAGELFF.

This clone was seen once. The CDR3 nucleotides are TGTGCCAGCAGTTACTCGTTGCCAGATCCCATTTTCTTT. This sequence encodes CASSYSLPDPIFF. This chain joins TRBV6-6 and TRBJ1-1; D remains unclear. The CDR3 has 13 amino acids. Germline assignment: CDR1 MNHNY and CDR2 SVGAGI (reference sequence). The ends were cut back, 0 bases at V and 13 bases at J, with 15 bases in the middle.

The rearrangement uses TRBV5-6 and TRBJ2-3, with 8 bases that match TRBD1. The CDR3 sequence is 15 residues long. V lost 4 bases and J lost 8; bases outside the gene matches: 12. Germline V gene lookup returns CDR1 SGHDT and CDR2 YYEEEE. CDR3 nucleotide sequence: TGTGCCAGCAGCCTTGGACAGGGTGTTATCGGTACGCAGTATTTT. The encoded protein is CASSLGQGVIGTQYF.

The rearrangement uses TRBV5-1 and TRBJ1-3; D is unclear. Germline values: CDR1 SGHRS, CDR2 YFSETQ. This CDR3 region has 14 residues. V was clipped by 5 bases and J by 0 bases, with 9 bases between them. This CDR3 reads CASSPLSSGNTIYF. In nucleotides, the CDR3 is TGCGCCAGCAGTCCCTTATCCTCTGGAAACACCATATATTTT.

V and J are TRBV27 and TRBJ2-2, with D perhaps matching TRBD2 (5 bases). The CDR3 spans 13 residues. The germline V gene encodes CDR1 MNHEY and CDR2 SMNVEV (reference sequence). The V end was cut by 6 bases, the J end by 9 bases, with 14 bases between. The CDR3 loop is CASSLGSPRELFF. CDR3 coding DNA: TGTGCCAGCAGCCTGGGGAGTCCTAGGGAGCTGTTTTTT.

J is TRBJ2-3 and V is TRBV12-5; D perhaps matches TRBD2 (6 bases). The length of the CDR3 is 18 residues. V lost 5 bases, J lost 4 bases, and 25 bases lay in between. Germline V gives CDR1 LGHNT, CDR2 FRNRAP. CDR3 region: CASGTQRMGRPSADTQYF. In DNA form, the CDR3 reads TGTGCTAGTGGTACGCAACGAATGGGACGACCTAGCGCAGATACGCAGTATTTT.

The chain recombines TRBV4-3 with TRBJ1-1; 7 nucleotides match TRBD1. From germline, CDR1 is LGHNA and CDR2 YSLEER. This CDR3 contains 17 residues. The J segment lost 1 base and the V segment lost 3 bases, leaving 11 bases of the junction unmatched. The CDR3 here is CASSQANTGAGNTEAFF. In DNA form, the CDR3 reads TGCGCCAGCAGCCAGGCGAACACAGGGGCAGGGAACACTGAAGCTTTCTTT.

V usage is TRBV6-6 and J usage is TRBJ1-1, with D possibly TRBD1 on 6 matching bases. V lost 5 bases and J lost 1, with 11 bases in between. Germline assignment: CDR1 MNHNY and CDR2 SVGAGI (reference sequence). There are 14 residues in the CDR3. CDR3 protein: CASSPWTANTEAFF. The CDR3 bases are TGTGCCAGCAGTCCATGGACAGCGAACACTGAAGCTTTCTTT.

The rearrangement joins TRBV29-1 to TRBJ2-1, with 13 positions matching TRBD2. Germline-derived CDR1 and CDR2 are SQVTM and ANQGSEA. The length of the CDR3 is 14 residues. The junction had 5 bases not matched to a gene; V was cut back by 7 bases and J by 5 bases. The DNA of the CDR3 is TGCAGCGCTCAGGGACTAGCGGGGAACAATGAGCAGTTCTTC. Translation gives CSAQGLAGNNEQFF.

The DNA of the CDR3 is TGTGCCAGCGGGACAGCTTTCTACGAGCAGTACTTC. This codes for CASGTAFYEQYF. The V call is TRBV5-8, the J call TRBJ2-7; TRBD1 aligns across 7 bases. Germline V gene sequence: CDR1 SGHTS, CDR2 YDEGEE. There are 12 residues in the CDR3. V dropped 7 bases and J dropped 3; count of bases not matched to a gene: 4.

V gene TRBV5-1 combines with J gene TRBJ2-1, with TRBD2 identical over 14 bases. The junction had 8 bases not matched to a gene; V was cut back by 3 bases and J by 6 bases. The CDR3 is 17 amino acids. Germline-derived CDR1 and CDR2 are SGHRS and YFSETQ. The CDR3 nucleotides are TGCGCCAGCAGCTCGGGGACTAGCGGGGGCTCCCCCAATGAGCAGTTCTTC. The encoded protein is CASSSGTSGGSPNEQFF.

With regard to this clone: An end of the junction differs from the germline gene, which may be a read error. V gene TRBV5-6 combines with J gene TRBJ1-1; 7 nucleotides match TRBD1. Per germline, CDR1 SGHDT and CDR2 YYEEEE. This CDR3 has 12 residues. The CDR3 loop reads CASSLRGPDAFF. The CDR3 coding sequence is TGTGCCAGCAGCTTGAGGGGGCCTGACGCTTTCTTT.

The V and J genes are TRBV19 and TRBJ2-2; no clear D gene. Germline values: CDR1 LNHDA, CDR2 SQIVND (reference sequence). V was pared by 1 base and J by 3 bases, with 6 bases between. This CDR3 spans 14 amino acids. CDR3 protein: CASSIGQDTGELFF. CDR3 nucleotide sequence: TGTGCCAGTAGTATAGGGCAAGACACCGGGGAGCTGTTTTTT.

This chain connects TRBV7-2 to TRBJ2-2; 9 bases match TRBD2. There are 17 residues in the CDR3. Losses at the gene ends were 1 base for V and 4 bases for J; bases not matched to a gene: 7. Looked up from germline, CDR1 is SGHTA and CDR2 is FQGNSA. The CDR3 is CASSLVGGGAGTGELFF. The CDR3 DNA sequence: TGTGCCAGCAGCTTAGTAGGCGGGGGGGCTGGCACCGGGGAGCTGTTTTTT.

V and J are TRBV5-1 and TRBJ1-2; D gene uncertain. The V gene lost 2 bases and the J gene lost 4 bases, with 12 bases spanning the gap. Per germline, CDR1 SGHRS and CDR2 YFSETQ. The CDR3 extends over 14 amino acids. The CDR3 here is CASSLWARCYGYTF. The CDR3 nucleotides are TGCGCCAGCAGCTTATGGGCGCGTTGCTATGGCTACACCTTC.

The chain is built from TRBV15 and TRBJ1-2; 7 bases line up with TRBD1. The junction had 1 base not matched to a gene; V was cut back by 4 bases and J by 2 bases. Germline CDR1 and CDR2: LNHNV and YYDKDF (reference sequence). CDR3 size: 13 residues. The CDR3 nucleotides read TGTGCCACCAGCATACAGGGGAACTATGGCTACACCTTC. It yields the protein CATSIQGNYGYTF. Supplemented by reference TRBV15 and TRBJ1-2, the full variable domain reads DAMVIQNPRYQVTQFGKPVTLSCSQTLNHNVMYWYQQKSSQAPKLLFHYYDKDFNNEADTPDNFQSRRPNTSFCFLDIRSPGLGDTAMYLCATSIQGNYGYTFGSGTRLTVV.

V is TRBV6-6 and J is TRBJ2-7; TRBD1 agrees at 8 bases. Germline V gene lookup returns CDR1 MNHNY and CDR2 SVGAGI (reference sequence). The CDR3 extends over 14 amino acids. The V segment lost 5 bases and the J segment 4 bases; nucleotides outside the gene matches: 7. The CDR3 DNA sequence: TGTGCCAGCAGTAGAGGACAGGGTGGATACGAGCAGTACTTC. The encoded protein is CASSRGQGGYEQYF.

The rearrangement links TRBV5-6 to TRBJ1-1; D is possibly TRBD1 (6 bases). The CDR3 loop spans 17 amino acids. The germline V gene encodes CDR1 SGHDT and CDR2 YYEEEE. The ends were cut back, 5 bases at V and 0 bases at J, with 20 bases in the middle. The CDR3 DNA sequence: TGTGCCAGCAGTCTAACAGGGATAGGAAATATGAACACTGAAGCTTTCTTT. Translated: CASSLTGIGNMNTEAFF. The variable domain in full, completed from reference TRBV5-6 and TRBJ1-1, reads DAGVTQSPTHLIKTRGQQVTLRCSPKSGHDTVSWYQQALGQGPQFIFQYYEEEERQRGNFPDRFSGHQFPNYSSELNVNALLLGDSALYLCASSLTGIGNMNTEAFFGQGTRLTVV.

V gene TRBV30 combines with J gene TRBJ1-1, with no clear D. V was shortened by 8 bases and J by 3 bases, with 16 bases between the two germline ends. Germline-derived CDR1 and CDR2 are GTSNPN and SVGIG (reference sequence). The CDR3 contains 13 residues. In nucleotides, the CDR3 is TGTGCCGGGAAACTCGCCTCCGACACTGAAGCTTTCTTT. It yields the protein CAGKLASDTEAFF.

This clone was seen just once. V usage is TRBV7-9 and J usage is TRBJ1-5, with D unclear. The CDR3 is 12 amino acids. Per the germline V gene, CDR1 is SEHNR and CDR2 is FQNEAQ (reference sequence). V lost 3 bases, J lost 8 bases, and 8 bases lay in between. CDR3 nucleotides: TGTGCCAGCAGCTTCGGTCGGGAGCCCCAGCATTTT. This gives the protein CASSFGREPQHF.

DNA of the CDR3: TGTGCCAGCAGTCGGACAGACTATGGCTACACCTTC. Its translation: CASSRTDYGYTF. The rearrangement links TRBV6-1 to TRBJ1-2; possibly TRBD1 for D (6 bases). V lost 5 bases, J lost 3 bases, and 7 bases lay in between. The CDR3 spans 12 residues. The germline CDR1 and CDR2 sequences are MNHNS and SASEGT.

V usage is TRBV5-6 and J usage is TRBJ1-2, with 11 bases identical to TRBD1. The germline V gene encodes CDR1 SGHDT and CDR2 YYEEEE. This CDR3 comprises 15 residues. Trimming removed 2 bases from V and 4 bases from J; junction bases left unmatched: 4. The CDR3 DNA is TGTGCCAGCAGCTTTGGGACAGGGGGTTCCTATGGCTACACCTTC. Protein sequence: CASSFGTGGSYGYTF.

The chain links TRBV19 to TRBJ1-2, with 8 bases aligning to TRBD1. Trimming took 9 bases from V and 3 from J; bases not matched to a gene: 3. Germline CDR1 LNHDA, CDR2 SQIVND (reference sequence). The CDR3 is made up of 12 amino acids. CDR3 residues: CASDRGYYGYTF. The DNA of the CDR3 is TGTGCCAGCGACAGGGGCTACTATGGCTACACCTTC. The full variable domain, rest sourced from reference TRBV19 and TRBJ1-2, is DGGITQSPKYLFRKEGQNVTLSCEQNLNHDAMYWYRQDPGQGLRLIYYSQIVNDFQKGDIAEGYSVSREKKESFPLTVTSAQKNPTAFYLCASDRGYYGYTFGSGTRLTVV.

This chain's CDR3 is CASSLIVGGGYNGYTF. The CDR3 DNA follows: TGTGCCAGTAGTCTTATTGTAGGCGGGGGTTACAATGGCTACACCTTC. The V gene is TRBV19, the J gene TRBJ1-2; D is possibly TRBD1 (5 bases). The CDR3 is 16 amino acids. Looked up from germline, CDR1 is LNHDA and CDR2 is SQIVND (reference sequence). V lost 5 bases, J lost 6 bases, and 22 bases lay in between. The full variable domain, completed using reference TRBV19 and TRBJ1-2, is DGGITQSPKYLFRKEGQNVTLSCEQNLNHDAMYWYRQDPGQGLRLIYYSQIVNDFQKGDIAEGYSVSREKKESFPLTVTSAQKNPTAFYLCASSLIVGGGYNGYTFGSGTRLTVV.

The table lists this clone with a count of one. This sequence joins TRBV25-1 and TRBJ2-1; 11 bases are shared with TRBD2. The trim removed 3 bases at V and 10 bases at J, leaving 5 bases unmatched. The CDR3 length is 14 residues. From germline, CDR1 is MGHDK and CDR2 SYGVNS. DNA for the CDR3: TGTGCCAGCAGTGACCCGGCTAGCGGGGGGGAGCAGTTCTTC. Its translation is CASSDPASGGEQFF.

The genes are TRBV19 and TRBJ1-2, with 7 positions matching TRBD1. J was trimmed by 7 bases and V by 4 bases; bases with no gene match: 18. Germline V lookup: CDR1 LNHDA, CDR2 SQIVND (reference sequence). This CDR3 is 17 amino acids long. The CDR3 DNA reads TGTGCCAGTAGTAATTTCGGCGAACAGGGGATTTTCCGTGGCTACACCTTC. Translation gives CASSNFGEQGIFRGYTF.